This TCR beta chain was observed in a study of chemoradiotherapy in HPV16-positive cancers. Overall study context: Candidate HPV-specific clones and shared TCR motifs came from a couple of HPV16-positive patients.

Using immunoSEQ multiplex PCR, the repertoire was profiled, and TCRdb retains in-frame clones only, with some absent. The sample records about 32,000 clones, approximately 90% being singletons. Germline V gene data show CDR1 as SGHRS and CDR2 as YFSETQ. CDR3 length: 16 residues. V trimming: 0 bases; J trimming: 6 bases; junction bases outside the gene matches: 4. The specimen comprised blood, sampled from a patient who underwent chemoradiotherapy. The chain has TRBV5-1 and TRBJ2-4; TRBD2 aligns across 12 bases. This TCR came from a human donor with HPV-associated anogenital cancer. CDR3 DNA sequence: TGCGCCAGCAGCTTGGTGGCTAGCGGGGGGGCAAACATTCAGTACTTC. Residues: CASSLVASGGANIQYF.